The next 10 T cell receptor beta chains were all read from a single sample in a study of spatial heterogeneity in lung cancer. MiXCR, applied by TCRdb to the 5' RACE reads, yields one record per CDR3 protein. The data show 15,000 to 20,000 distinct CDR3 sequences, over 20% seen once. Indicated time point: sample taken at primary tumor resection. Whole RNA from tumor, nontumor lung or frozen PBMC was sequenced unsorted. Sequenced here: PBMCs, sampled at surgery. Receptor source: a female donor with early-stage non-small cell lung cancer.

This clonotype was detected ten times or more. The V gene is TRBV7-9, the J gene TRBJ2-7, with D maybe TRBD1 (5 bases). Germline values: CDR1 SEHNR, CDR2 FQNEAQ (reference sequence). CDR3 length equals 14 residues. The V end lost 3 bases, the J end lost 5 bases, and 14 bases lay between the germline ends. CDR3 in DNA: TGTGCCAGCAGCTTCTTTGGGGCTACGAACGAGCAGTACTTC. The encoded protein is CASSFFGATNEQYF.

This clonotype was observed many times. CDR3 sequence: CASRQGHTEAFF. CDR3 DNA sequence: TGTGCCAGCAGACAGGGGCACACTGAAGCTTTCTTT. V usage is TRBV6-2 or TRBV6-3 and J usage is TRBJ1-1, with 7 bases lining up with TRBD1. Trimming took 6 bases from V and 3 from J; bases not matched to a gene: 1. In germline, CDR1 is MNHEY, CDR2 SVGEGT. CDR3 length: 12 amino acids.

In its sample, this clonotype ranks as medium-sized (0.01 to 0.1%). The chain employs TRBV19 and TRBJ2-7, with TRBD2 identical over 7 bases. The V gene's germline CDR1 is LNHDA and CDR2 SQIVND (reference sequence). Unmatched junction bases numbered 15, after V lost 4 bases and J lost 3 bases. This CDR3 region has 17 residues. The CDR3 sequence: CASSTPGWRGIGYEQYF. The DNA for the CDR3 is TGTGCCAGTAGTACCCCTGGATGGCGGGGGATAGGCTACGAGCAGTACTTC. Drawing the rest from reference TRBV19 and TRBJ2-7, the complete variable domain is DGGITQSPKYLFRKEGQNVTLSCEQNLNHDAMYWYRQDPGQGLRLIYYSQIVNDFQKGDIAEGYSVSREKKESFPLTVTSAQKNPTAFYLCASSTPGWRGIGYEQYFGPGTRLTVT.

This clonotype was seen many times. The chain couples TRBV11-1 to TRBJ2-1; TRBD2 is a possible D gene (7 bases). The CDR3 contains 16 residues. Looked up from germline, CDR1 is SGHAT and CDR2 is FQDESV (reference sequence). Trimming stripped 2 bases from V and 1 base from J, with 12 bases between. CDR3 protein: CASSLRGAGSYNEQFF. CDR3 coding DNA: TGTGCCAGCAGCTTACGGGGGGCCGGGTCCTACAATGAGCAGTTCTTC.

The V and J genes are TRBV5-1 and TRBJ1-6; D remains unclear. V lost 1 base, J lost 7 bases, and 15 bases lay in between. Looked up from germline, CDR1 is SGHRS and CDR2 is YFSETQ. This CDR3 comprises 16 residues. CDR3 DNA: TGCGCCAGCAGCTTGTTATCTGGGGAGGAGAATTCACCCCTCCACTTT. Protein sequence: CASSLLSGEENSPLHF.

This clonotype came up many times. The chain is built from TRBV20-1 and TRBJ2-7; a weak D match, TRBD2 (5 bases). CDR3 size: 15 residues. The germline CDR1 and CDR2 sequences are DFQATT and SNEGSKA (reference sequence). Trimming took 6 bases from V and 1 from J, leaving 19 bases between them. CDR3 residues: CSATGFGGVSYEQYF. In nucleotides, the CDR3 is TGCAGTGCGACTGGTTTCGGAGGAGTTTCCTACGAGCAGTACTTC.

By share, this clonotype counts as medium-sized. This chain links TRBV4-3 with TRBJ1-6; 7 nucleotides line up with TRBD1. Germline V gene sequence: CDR1 LGHNA, CDR2 YSLEER. The CDR3 totals 16 residues. The trim removed 1 base at V and 6 bases at J, leaving 6 bases unmatched. The CDR3 nucleotides are TGCGCCAGCAGCCAAGGACAGGGCGTCGGTAATTCACCCCTCCACTTT. This gives the protein CASSQGQGVGNSPLHF.

By frequency in the sample, this clonotype is medium-sized (0.01 to 0.1%). The genes are TRBV12-3 or TRBV12-4 and TRBJ2-3, with TRBD2 matching over 7 bases. The CDR3 spans 15 residues. V shed 4 bases, J shed 2 bases, and the junction held 6 bases outside the gene matches. CDR3 coding DNA: TGTGCCAGCAGTTCGGCGGGAGAGGTCACAGATACGCAGTATTTT. Translating it yields CASSSAGEVTDTQYF.

This clonotype was observed many times. This rearrangement joins TRBV3-1 to TRBJ2-2; D not certain. V lost 1 base, J lost 2 bases, and 8 bases lay in between. Germline CDR1 reads LGHDT; CDR2 reads YNNKEL (reference sequence). The CDR3 sequence is 15 residues long. Written as DNA, the CDR3 is TGTGCCAGCAGCCAAGGACTCATTAACACCGGGGAGCTGTTTTTT. Translated: CASSQGLINTGELFF.

This clonotype was seen only a few times. The chain recombines TRBV29-1 with TRBJ2-1; perhaps TRBD2 as D (6 bases). There are 14 residues in the CDR3. CDR1 and CDR2 from the germline V gene are SQVTM and ANQGSEA. With 2 bases removed from V and 6 bases from J, the gap between germline ends came to 14 bases. The CDR3 protein is CSVESGWTINEQFF. CDR3 nucleotides: TGCAGCGTTGAAAGCGGGTGGACGATCAATGAGCAGTTCTTC.